These 11 T cell receptor beta chains originate from one sample sequenced in a study of blood T cells in healthy people across ages. The authors ran a second PCR of 7 to 11 cycles using a sample-barcoded 5' primer and a J-beta primer mix. TCRdb re-derived calls from the 5' RACE reads in MiXCR, one entry per CDR3 protein. The sample shows some 1.6 million distinct CDR3 sequences, around 36% of them seen only once. Specimen: blood. Source of these receptors: a woman in her thirties in good health.

This chain joins TRBV28 and TRBJ2-7; D not certain. Germline V CDR1 and CDR2: MDHEN, SYDVKM. The CDR3 covers 12 residues. The V end was cut by 4 bases, the J end by 5 bases, with 9 bases between. For the CDR3, the DNA is TGTGCCAGCAGTTCCCGTCTCAACGAGCAGTACTTC. Its translation is CASSSRLNEQYF.

Turning to this clonotype: One base away lies a much larger clone, so this may be a sequencing read error. The chain employs TRBV6-2 or TRBV6-3 and TRBJ2-1; perhaps TRBD2 as D (5 bases). The germline gives CDR1 MNHEY, CDR2 SVGEGT. The CDR3 covers 13 residues. The CDR3 is CACRPEVIDEQFF. DNA for the CDR3: TGTGCCTGCAGGCCGGAGGTAATAGATGAGCAGTTCTTC.

The chain combines TRBV5-1 with TRBJ2-3; TRBD2 is a possible D gene (5 bases). CDR1 and CDR2 from the germline V gene are SGHRS and YFSETQ. This CDR3 spans 16 amino acids. Trimming took 5 bases from V and 6 from J, leaving 22 bases between them. For the CDR3, the DNA is TGCGCCAGCAGTTCTACCCAGCGGAACCGAGGGGATACGCAGTATTTT. Its protein product is CASSSTQRNRGDTQYF.

The V and J genes are TRBV13 and TRBJ2-7; D is possibly TRBD1 (5 bases). Between the trimmed V and J ends, which lost 0 bases and 3 bases, there was a span of 15 bases. Germline values: CDR1 PRHDT, CDR2 FYEKMQ (reference sequence). The CDR3 covers 16 residues. The chain's CDR3 is CASSLGIGEMGYEQYF. The CDR3 DNA follows: TGTGCCAGCAGCTTAGGCATAGGGGAAATGGGCTACGAGCAGTACTTC. Using reference TRBV13 and TRBJ2-7 for the parts outside the CDR3, the full variable domain is AAGVIQSPRHLIKEKRETATLKCYPIPRHDTVYWYQQGPGQDPQFLISFYEKMQSDKGSIPDRFSAQQFSDYHSELNMSSLELGDSALYFCASSLGIGEMGYEQYFGPGTRLTVT.

V is TRBV20-1 and J is TRBJ2-3, with TRBD2 identical over 10 bases. With V trimmed by 0 bases and J by 3 bases, 3 bases remained unmatched. The germline CDR1 and CDR2 sequences are DFQATT and SNEGSKA (reference sequence). The CDR3 runs to 15 residues. CDR3 nucleotide sequence: TGCAGTGCTAGAGAATCTAGCGGGGGTACAGATACGCAGTATTTT. Protein product: CSARESSGGTDTQYF.

This clonotype was observed a handful of times. The CDR3 DNA reads TGTGCCAGCAGGGGGAAGCCTTCAACTAATGAAAAACTGTTTTTT. Its protein is CASRGKPSTNEKLFF. This chain links TRBV7-3 with TRBJ1-4; D unresolved. Per germline, CDR1 SGHTA and CDR2 FQGTGA. V was clipped by 6 bases and J by 0 bases, with 11 bases between them. The CDR3 is 15 residues long.

This clonotype turned up a few times. The V call is TRBV20-1, the J call TRBJ1-2; no reliable D call. V shed 5 bases and J shed 4 bases, with 26 bases lying between them. CDR1 and CDR2 (germline): DFQATT, SNEGSKA (reference sequence). This CDR3 contains 17 residues. CDR3 bases: TGCAGTGCTTGGTCCTCTAGAGGAGAAATTAGAAGCTATGGCTACACCTTC. Translating gives CSAWSSRGEIRSYGYTF.

This clonotype turned up a few times. This chain connects TRBV5-1 to TRBJ2-7; D is ambiguous. V shed 0 bases and J shed 5 bases, with 12 bases lying between them. The germline CDR1 and CDR2 sequences are SGHRS and YFSETQ. This CDR3 spans 14 amino acids. In DNA form, the CDR3 reads TGCGCCAGCAGCTTGGAACCCCAGTACGACGAGCAGTACTTC. This translates into CASSLEPQYDEQYF.

This clonotype turned up a few times. V and J are TRBV6-2 or TRBV6-3 and TRBJ2-1; 9 nucleotides align to TRBD1. This CDR3 spans 15 amino acids. Trimming at V came to 7 bases and at J to 5 bases, leaving 9 bases not matched to a gene. Germline CDR1 and CDR2: MNHEY and SVGEGT. The CDR3 spells CASTRPGQGNNEQFF. The CDR3 DNA reads as TGTGCCAGCACTCGCCCGGGACAGGGTAACAATGAGCAGTTCTTC.

This clonotype was counted many times. CDR3 sequence reads: CASSPEADTQYF. In DNA form, the CDR3 reads TGTGCCAGCAGTCCTGAGGCAGATACGCAGTATTTT. The gene calls are TRBV18 and TRBJ2-3; D is unresolved. Germline V gene lookup returns CDR1 KGHSH and CDR2 LQKENI. The CDR3 totals 12 residues. Trimming took 8 bases from V and 4 from J, leaving 10 bases between them.

This clonotype was detected many times. The chain carries TRBV27 and TRBJ2-1; weak D call: TRBD1 (5 bases). The CDR3 totals 15 residues. V lost 0 bases and J 1 base, leaving 7 bases between the germline ends. Per germline, CDR1 MNHEY and CDR2 SMNVEV (reference sequence). Here the CDR3 reads CASSLSGRSYNEQFF. In DNA, the CDR3 is TGTGCCAGCAGTTTATCGGGGCGATCCTACAATGAGCAGTTCTTC.